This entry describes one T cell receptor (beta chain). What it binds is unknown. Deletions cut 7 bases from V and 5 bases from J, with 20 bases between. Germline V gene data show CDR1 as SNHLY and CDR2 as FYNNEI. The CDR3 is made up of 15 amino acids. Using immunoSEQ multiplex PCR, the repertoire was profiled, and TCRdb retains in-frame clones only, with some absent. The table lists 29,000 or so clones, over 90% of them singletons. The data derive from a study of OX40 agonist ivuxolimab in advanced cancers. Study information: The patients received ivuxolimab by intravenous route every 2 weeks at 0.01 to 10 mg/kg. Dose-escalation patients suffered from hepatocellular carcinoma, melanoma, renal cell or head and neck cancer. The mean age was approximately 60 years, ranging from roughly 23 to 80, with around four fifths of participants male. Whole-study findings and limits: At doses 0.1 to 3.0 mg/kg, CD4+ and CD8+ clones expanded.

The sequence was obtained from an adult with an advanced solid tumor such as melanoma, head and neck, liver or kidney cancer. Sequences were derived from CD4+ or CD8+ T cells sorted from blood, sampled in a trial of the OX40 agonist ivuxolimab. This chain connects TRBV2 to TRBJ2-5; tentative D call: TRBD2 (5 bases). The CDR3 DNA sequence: TGTGCCAGCACTACTCTTGGACTCCAACTGGAGACCCAGTACTTC. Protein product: CASTTLGLQLETQYF.